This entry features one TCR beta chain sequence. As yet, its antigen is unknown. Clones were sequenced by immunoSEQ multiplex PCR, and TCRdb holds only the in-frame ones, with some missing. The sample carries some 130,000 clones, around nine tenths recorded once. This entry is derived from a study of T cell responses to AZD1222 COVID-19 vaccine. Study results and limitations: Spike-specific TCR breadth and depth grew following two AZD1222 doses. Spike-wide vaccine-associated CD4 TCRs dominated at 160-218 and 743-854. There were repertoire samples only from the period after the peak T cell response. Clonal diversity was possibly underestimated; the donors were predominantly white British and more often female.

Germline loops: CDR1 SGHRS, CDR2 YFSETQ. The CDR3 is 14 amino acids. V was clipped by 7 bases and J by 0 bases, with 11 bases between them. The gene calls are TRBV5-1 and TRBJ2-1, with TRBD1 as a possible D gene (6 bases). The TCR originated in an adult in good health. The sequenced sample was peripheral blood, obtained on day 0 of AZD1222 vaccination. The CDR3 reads CASARTVSYNEQFF. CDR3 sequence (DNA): TGCGCCAGCGCTCGGACAGTCTCCTACAATGAGCAGTTCTTC.